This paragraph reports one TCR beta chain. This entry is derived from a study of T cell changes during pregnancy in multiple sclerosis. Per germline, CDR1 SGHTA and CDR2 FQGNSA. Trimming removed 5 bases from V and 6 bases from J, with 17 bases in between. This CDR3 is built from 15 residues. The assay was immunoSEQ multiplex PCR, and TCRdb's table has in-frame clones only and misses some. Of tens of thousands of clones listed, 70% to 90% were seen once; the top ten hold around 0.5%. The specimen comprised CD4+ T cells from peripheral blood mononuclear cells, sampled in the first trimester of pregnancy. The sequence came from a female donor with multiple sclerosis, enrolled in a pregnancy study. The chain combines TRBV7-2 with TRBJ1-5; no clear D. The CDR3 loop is CASSEGSYWVQPQHF. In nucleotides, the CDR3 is TGTGCCAGCAGCGAAGGGAGTTATTGGGTTCAGCCCCAGCATTTT.